This TCR beta chain was sequenced in a study of human T cells and chemical hapten exposure. At the level of the study: Small discrepancies in pooled library volume mainly accounted for the varying TCR yields per sample.

This CDR3 region has 15 residues. Germline V gene data show CDR1 as SGHVS and CDR2 as FQNEAQ. With V trimmed by 3 bases and J by 6 bases, 7 bases remained unmatched. Time point reported: patch test 1, 2 weeks after DPC sensitization. The treatment here: therapeutic diphenylcyclopropenone sensitization with weekly scalp DPC. The library gave individual cDNA molecules unique molecular identifiers. TCRdb ran MiXCR on the RACE reads and lists one entry per CDR3 protein. This sample yields 150,000 to 200,000 distinct CDR3 sequences, of which roughly 15% are seen a single time; 1.7% belongs to the top ten. Points from the study as a whole: There was a positive correlation between PT1 expanded TCR counts and patch test score.

In this sample, this clonotype turned up many times. The antigen remains undetermined. The receptor was isolated from a woman aged 25 to 45 with alopecia areata. Some clones in this sample may be carry-over from other donors' samples. The V and J genes are TRBV7-8 and TRBJ2-2; 7 positions agree with TRBD2. The sample here was whole blood, taken in connection with sensitization to the hapten diphenylcyclopropenone (DPC). The CDR3 spells CASSLDQAGSGELFF. The CDR3 region has the DNA TGTGCCAGCAGCTTGGATCAAGCGGGGTCCGGGGAGCTGTTTTTT.